This TCR beta chain was identified during a study of cytomegalovirus exposure and HLA in healthy donors. Study-wide context: The 95 to 150 validation repertoires used a platform that matched the one used for the approximately 610 first-cohort repertoires, as a later analysis reported.

Repertoires were generated with immunoSEQ multiplex PCR, while TCRdb's copy carries only in-frame clones and drops some. The sample has 170,000 or so clones; 84% are singletons. In the case of this clone: The antigen is undetermined.

V lost 5 bases and J lost 9, with 14 bases in between. This CDR3 contains 13 residues. In germline, CDR1 is PRHDT, CDR2 FYEKMQ (reference sequence). The study's findings and limits: Reportedly, diagnosis of cytomegalovirus status by the classifier showed high specificity and sensitivity. In a later analysis, first-cohort TCR clusters were found to tend to co-occur in the 120 or so validation repertoires.

While the first cohort had 700 or so subjects, the donors belonged to the separate validation cohort of roughly 130 subjects. The chain uses TRBV13 and TRBJ2-1, with a tentative D call TRBD1 (6 bases). This clonotype originated in a young woman in good health and CMV-seropositive. Source material: PBMCs. The CDR3 bases are TGTGCCAGCAGCACAAGGGGGATGGGTGAGCAGTTCTTC. It yields the protein CASSTRGMGEQFF.